One and the same sample provided the 13 T cell receptor beta chains below, sequenced in a study of blood T cell repertoires in COVID-19. TCRdb keeps only in-frame clones here, not all; method: immunoSEQ multiplex PCR. The profile shows a few hundred thousand clones, 65% to 85% of them singletons. Sample: peripheral blood. The origin of the receptors is a woman over 75 with acute or convalescent COVID-19.

The V and J genes are TRBV6-2 or TRBV6-3 and TRBJ1-1, with TRBD1 matching 11 bases. Germline V gene sequence: CDR1 MNHEY, CDR2 SVGEGT. The ends lost 5 bases at V and 5 bases at J; junction bases unmatched: 13. The CDR3 is made up of 17 amino acids. CDR3 sequence reads: CASSRTGTGGRGTEAFF. CDR3 DNA: TGTGCCAGCAGTCGGACCGGGACAGGGGGAAGAGGAACTGAAGCTTTCTTT.

This clone was counted once. The CDR3 DNA is TGTGCCAGCAGCCAAGCGGTCTCCGCCGGGGTAGACGAGACCCAGTACTTC. Residues: CASSQAVSAGVDETQYF. V and J are TRBV3-1 (or the pseudogene TRBV3-2) and TRBJ2-5, with a possible D match to TRBD2 (5 bases). The CDR3 has 17 amino acids. From germline, CDR1 is LGHDT and CDR2 YNNKEL (reference sequence). V lost 1 base to trimming and J lost 5 bases, with 20 bases between them.

In its sample, this clone was seen a few times. This chain joins TRBV19 and TRBJ1-5; D is ambiguous. Germline V gene lookup returns CDR1 LNHDA and CDR2 SQIVND (reference sequence). The length of the CDR3 is 14 residues. The germline V and J ends were trimmed by 2 bases and 5 bases, with 10 bases remaining between them. The CDR3 sequence: CASSIKFGDQPQHF. CDR3 coding DNA: TGTGCCAGTAGTATAAAATTCGGTGATCAGCCCCAGCATTTT.

This chain connects TRBV10-3 to TRBJ1-5; D may be TRBD1 (5 bases). This CDR3 region has 16 residues. Germline CDR1 is ENHRY and CDR2 is SYGVKD. Deletions cut 4 bases from V and 0 bases from J, with 13 bases between. Here the CDR3 reads CAISVGTGGSNQPQHF. The CDR3 coding sequence is TGTGCCATCAGTGTAGGGACCGGGGGTAGCAATCAGCCCCAGCATTTT.

This clone occurred once. The CDR3 reads CAISESKGAGTSSSDTQYF. In nucleotides, the CDR3 is TGTGCCATCAGTGAGTCGAAGGGGGCGGGGACTAGCTCCTCAGATACGCAGTATTTT. This chain joins TRBV10-3 and TRBJ2-3; 9 bases align to TRBD2. There are 19 residues in the CDR3. The trim removed 0 bases at V and 4 bases at J, leaving 14 bases unmatched. Looked up from germline, CDR1 is ENHRY and CDR2 is SYGVKD.

The V gene is TRBV5-1, the J gene TRBJ2-5; 11 nucleotides line up with TRBD1. V lost 4 bases and J lost 4; bases outside the gene matches: 12. CDR1 and CDR2 (germline): SGHRS, YFSETQ. This CDR3 comprises 17 residues. The CDR3 DNA reads TGCGCCAGCAGCCCTGCTGCCTCGGACAGGGGGCGAGAGACCCAGTACTTC. It encodes CASSPAASDRGRETQYF.

The chain is built from TRBV10-3 and TRBJ2-7, with no clear D. There are 12 residues in the CDR3. Trimming shortened V by 11 bases and J by 5 bases, and 16 bases separated the two germline ends. Germline lookup yields CDR1 ENHRY and CDR2 SYGVKD. The CDR3 region is CASSNTEDEQYF. The CDR3 nucleotides are TGTGCCTCCTCTAATACAGAAGACGAGCAGTACTTC.

The CDR3 protein is CSAASQGAYGYTF. CDR3 sequence (DNA): TGCAGCGCGGCCTCCCAGGGGGCCTATGGCTACACCTTC. The chain carries TRBV29-1 and TRBJ1-2; TRBD1 aligns across 8 bases. The CDR3 contains 13 residues. With 7 bases clipped from V and 4 bases from J, the junction kept 8 bases outside the gene matches. Per germline, CDR1 SQVTM and CDR2 ANQGSEA.

This chain joins TRBV7-2 and TRBJ2-3; the match to TRBD2 covers 11 bases. The junction had 12 bases not matched to a gene; V was cut back by 6 bases and J by 4 bases. The CDR3 consists of 17 residues. CDR1 is SGHTA and CDR2 is FQGNSA in the germline V gene. CDR3 bases: TGTGCCAGCAGTCCCAACCTAGCGGGGGGAAGGGCAGATACGCAGTATTTT. This codes for CASSPNLAGGRADTQYF.

This rearrangement joins TRBV5-1 to TRBJ2-6; 7 bases match TRBD2. Germline CDR1 and CDR2: SGHRS and YFSETQ. This CDR3 is built from 16 residues. J lost 0 bases, V lost 8 bases, and 8 bases had no gene match. In DNA, the CDR3 is TGCGCCAGTGGGGAGGGTATCCCCTCTGGGGCCAACGTCCTGACTTTC. This sequence encodes CASGEGIPSGANVLTF.

The chain joins TRBV5-1 to TRBJ2-1; 8 bases match TRBD1. The CDR3 runs to 12 residues. Trimming removed 0 bases from V and 16 bases from J; junction bases left unmatched: 6. Per the germline V gene, CDR1 is SGHRS and CDR2 is YFSETQ. CDR3 bases: TGCGCCAGCAGCTTGGAAGCCAGGGGGCCTTTCTTC. Amino acid sequence: CASSLEARGPFF.

In this sample, this clone turned up a few times. This chain joins TRBV24-1 and TRBJ2-2; possibly TRBD2 for D (5 bases). The CDR3 spans 16 residues. The ends were cut back, 7 bases at V and 5 bases at J, with 19 bases in the middle. From germline, CDR1 is KGHDR and CDR2 SFDVKD. CDR3 residues: CATRDTAGASTGELFF. In DNA, the CDR3 is TGTGCCACCAGGGATACGGCGGGCGCGAGTACCGGGGAGCTGTTTTTT.

The chain has TRBV11-2 and TRBJ2-5, with TRBD2 matching 7 bases. Germline V gene data show CDR1 as SGHAT and CDR2 as FQNNGV. There are 14 residues in the CDR3. V trimming: 5 bases; J trimming: 3 bases; junction bases outside the gene matches: 6. CDR3 coding DNA: TGTGCCAGCAGCCCGCCGGGACTAAAAGAGACCCAGTACTTC. Its protein is CASSPPGLKETQYF.